This T cell receptor beta chain appears in the sequencing data of a study of early stage breast cancer tumors (TCRdb year 2017). For the wider study: Of the roughly 16 invasive breast tumors, about a dozen were found to be estrogen receptor-positive, progesterone receptor-positive and HER2-negative. Of the roughly twelve ER+/PR+/HER2- tumors, eight were classified as invasive ductal carcinomas and four as invasive lobular carcinomas. On average, each sample got roughly 9.7-fold read coverage. A total of some 2.6 million templates, representing 1,097,674 unique clonotypes, were detected across all samples.

What the work shows at the level of the full study, not this receptor alone: Enriched TCRB sequences shared across patients were mostly commonly generated sequences, unlikely to play an important role in the tumor microenvironment. Tumors showed around 2.5-fold higher T cell density and higher clonality than adjacent normal breast tissue. Sequencing bulk genomic DNA from unsorted cells could not capture chain pairing or functional markers like CD4, CD8 and FOXP3. Repertoires from blood and normal breast were more alike than repertoires from blood and tumor, and in about 90% of the 16 patients, comparing each tissue with blood separated tumor from normal. Because the cohort was small, analysis by tumor subtype was not possible.

Every sample was amplified as two independent genomic DNA replicates, using 0.5 ug for blood and approximately 1.5 ug for tumor or normal breast. TCRB sequencing of genomic DNA was carried out with the ImmunoSeq Intro kit according to the manufacturer's instructions. For absolute quantification, the roughly 30-cycle multiplex PCR included proprietary primers along with spike-in control sequences. Single-end 150-bp reads were used to sequence an 87-bp fragment spanning the CDR3 and the flanking V and J genes. Seven samples, each with two replicates, were multiplexed per lane of an Illumina MiSeq using version 3.0 chemistry. The authors' pipeline ran thus. The vendor's proprietary pipeline handled the raw data processing, merging both replicates into a single result for each sample. A clonotype was defined as productive rearrangements that share the same V-gene family, CDR3 amino acid sequence and J-gene segment. Clonality was computed as 1 minus the normalized Shannon entropy (Pielou evenness) of TCRB abundances. To estimate T cell density, the total number of templates was divided by the number of input cells, which was inferred from the amount of DNA input. Total repertoire diversity and clonality were estimated with Recon using default parameters. Tumor-enriched clonotypes were defined as having over 0.1% abundance in tumor and at least 32-fold higher abundance than in normal breast. The table was pulled from immuneACCESS by TCRdb, which kept in-frame rearrangements only. Such tables lose some clones; where checked, under half of the loss comes from unresolved V genes, and the rest has no known cause. V and J calls and clone size follow that table, whereas D and trimming were derived from the DNA. This sample lists approximately 10,000 clones; approximately 72% were detected once. The ten biggest clones cover roughly a fifth of the sample.

Dicing about 20-50 mg of tumor tissue typically produced more than 2.5 ug of DNA. The study profiled bulk TCR beta-chain repertoires in matched peripheral blood, tumor and adjacent normal breast tissue taken from around 15 patients with early-stage breast cancer. After resection, tumor tissue identified by eye was cut out and put into prechilled RNAlater. A TissueLyser II was used to homogenize diced tumor tissue (roughly 20-55 mg) in RLTplus buffer containing beta-mercaptoethanol and antifoaming agent. The Qiagen AllPrep DNA/RNA Mini kit was used to extract genomic DNA. The V end gives up 4 bases and the J end 6 bases, leaving 7 bases in the junction not matched to a gene. The CDR3, cysteine through phenylalanine, is 15 amino acids long. The retained sequence is limited to the CDR3, 45 bases, with the frame set at the first base. The germline V gene (reference sequence) provides CDR1 SGHNT and CDR2 YYREEE.

Regarding this clone: Its antigen has not been determined. It has no much larger one-base neighbor in the sample; base qualities were not kept.

The sequence came from a person in their 40s with breast cancer. Specimen: breast tumor tissue. This sequence uses TRBV5-4 and TRBJ2-2; 9 middle bases align to TRBD2. The CDR3 protein is CASSRGGRESGELFF. The sequence in DNA is TGTGCCAGCAGCAGGGGCGGGAGGGAATCCGGGGAGCTGTTTTTT.